The 25 T cell receptor beta chains below were found in one sample sequenced in a study of blood T cell repertoires in COVID-19. TCRdb's table, derived via immunoSEQ multiplex PCR, lists solely in-frame clones and lacks some. The sample comprises some 100,000 clones, nearly 90% of which are singletons, and 5.5% to 8% rests with the top ten. The sequenced material came from peripheral blood. These receptors came from a woman aged 60 to 75 with acute or convalescent COVID-19.

The gene calls are TRBV10-3 and TRBJ2-5; 9 bases fit TRBD1. The V and J ends lost 6 bases and 5 bases, in that order; junction bases with no gene match: 7. Looked up from germline, CDR1 is ENHRY and CDR2 is SYGVKD. CDR3 length equals 14 residues. The CDR3 coding sequence is TGTGCCATCAGGGGACAGGGAAGTTTGGAGACCCAGTACTTC. Amino acids: CAIRGQGSLETQYF.

This chain connects TRBV5-1 to TRBJ2-1, with TRBD2 matching over 8 bases. The germline V gene encodes CDR1 SGHRS and CDR2 YFSETQ. This CDR3 comprises 16 residues. V was pared by 2 bases and J by 4 bases, with 8 bases of the junction left unmatched. The CDR3 nucleotides read TGCGCCAGCAGCTTAAGCGGGAGCCTCGGGTACAATGAGCAGTTCTTC. Encoded protein: CASSLSGSLGYNEQFF.

DNA for the CDR3: TGTGCCAGCAGCTTCGGGACTAGAGTCAATGAGCAGTTCTTC. Residues: CASSFGTRVNEQFF. This chain uses TRBV7-2 with TRBJ2-1, with TRBD2 matching over 8 bases. Germline V gene lookup returns CDR1 SGHTA and CDR2 FQGNSA. The CDR3 has 14 residues. The ends lost 3 bases at V and 6 bases at J; junction bases unmatched: 4. Based on the CDR3 plus reference TRBV7-2 and TRBJ2-1, the full variable domain is GAGVSQSPSNKVTEKGKDVELRCDPISGHTALYWYRQSLGQGLEFLIYFQGNSAPDKSGLPSDRFSAERTGGSVSTLTIQRTQQEDSAVYLCASSFGTRVNEQFFGPGTRLTVL.

With respect to this clone: The sample holds other DNA sequences that translate to the same CDR3. The gene calls are TRBV3-1 (or the pseudogene TRBV3-2) and TRBJ2-1; 9 bases fit TRBD2. V lost 0 bases to trimming and J lost 4 bases; unmatched junction nucleotides: 1. The germline gives CDR1 LGHDT, CDR2 YNNKEL (reference sequence). The CDR3 is 15 amino acids. Here the CDR3 reads CASSQDSGRYNEQFF. CDR3 DNA sequence: TGTGCCAGCAGCCAAGATAGCGGGAGATACAATGAGCAGTTCTTC.

The gene calls are TRBV10-3 and TRBJ1-1, with 8 bases fitting TRBD1. Germline CDR1 and CDR2: ENHRY and SYGVKD. This CDR3 spans 14 amino acids. The V gene end was trimmed by 3 bases and the J gene end by 5 bases; junction bases not matched to a gene: 5. For the CDR3, the DNA is TGTGCCATCAGTGACGGACAGGGAAGGACTGAAGCTTTCTTT. Translating gives CAISDGQGRTEAFF.

The chain employs TRBV5-6 and TRBJ2-2; possibly TRBD1 for D (5 bases). Trimming stripped 7 bases from V and 6 bases from J, with 13 bases between. CDR3 length: 13 amino acids. Germline V gives CDR1 SGHDT, CDR2 YYEEEE. The CDR3 spells CASGIAGSGELFF. The CDR3 coding sequence is TGTGCCAGCGGAATCGCAGGGTCCGGGGAGCTGTTTTTT. The whole variable domain, filled in from reference TRBV5-6 and TRBJ2-2, reads DAGVTQSPTHLIKTRGQQVTLRCSPKSGHDTVSWYQQALGQGPQFIFQYYEEEERQRGNFPDRFSGHQFPNYSSELNVNALLLGDSALYLCASGIAGSGELFFGEGSRLTVL.

This chain links TRBV9 with TRBJ1-3, with a tentative D call TRBD1 (6 bases). This CDR3 is 14 amino acids long. Trimming took off 6 bases at V and 1 base at J, with 11 bases between the two ends. Germline V gene data show CDR1 as SGDLS and CDR2 as YYNGEE. For the CDR3, the DNA is TGTGCCAGCACCTCCACAGGGTCTGGAAACACCATATATTTT. Translated, it gives CASTSTGSGNTIYF.

V usage is TRBV6-5 and J usage is TRBJ1-5, with 7 bases that match TRBD1. The CDR3 spans 15 residues. V lost 4 bases to trimming and J lost 0 bases; unmatched junction nucleotides: 3. From germline, CDR1 is MNHEY and CDR2 SVGAGI. The CDR3: CASSSGGSSNQPQHF. The CDR3 DNA is TGTGCCAGCAGTTCAGGGGGAAGTAGCAATCAGCCCCAGCATTTT.

The chain joins TRBV5-1 to TRBJ2-1; TRBD2 matches 8 bases. The CDR3 consists of 14 residues. Germline CDR1 reads SGHRS; CDR2 reads YFSETQ. V gave up 0 bases and J gave up 6 bases; unmatched junction bases: 2. For the CDR3, the DNA is TGCGCCAGCAGCTTGGGGGGGACTAGCAATGAGCAGTTCTTC. Its protein product is CASSLGGTSNEQFF.

V is TRBV7-9 and J is TRBJ2-3; 12 nucleotides agree with TRBD2. The CDR3 has 16 amino acids. The junction had 9 bases not matched to a gene; V was cut back by 6 bases and J by 5 bases. The germline CDR1 and CDR2 sequences are SEHNR and FQNEAQ (reference sequence). CDR3 amino acids: CASRSPTSGSGDTQYF. The DNA of the CDR3 is TGTGCCAGCAGGTCGCCGACTAGCGGGAGTGGAGATACGCAGTATTTT.

The chain carries TRBV7-8 and TRBJ1-4; 9 nucleotides match TRBD1. The ends lost 5 bases at V and 8 bases at J; junction bases unmatched: 6. The germline gives CDR1 SGHVS, CDR2 FQNEAQ. This CDR3 has 14 amino acids. CDR3 sequence reads: CASSRDREWEKLFF. The DNA of the CDR3 is TGTGCCAGCAGCCGGGACAGGGAATGGGAAAAACTGTTTTTT. The whole variable domain, filled in from reference TRBV7-8 and TRBJ1-4, reads GAGVSQSPRYKVAKRGQDVALRCDPISGHVSLFWYQQALGQGPEFLTYFQNEAQLDKSGLPSDRFFAERPEGSVSTLKIQRTQQEDSAVYLCASSRDREWEKLFFGSGTQLSVL.

The V gene is TRBV6-5, the J gene TRBJ2-2; 7 bases map to TRBD1. Germline values: CDR1 MNHEY, CDR2 SVGAGI. The CDR3 totals 16 residues. V trimming: 0 bases; J trimming: 5 bases; junction bases outside the gene matches: 6. CDR3 in amino acids: CASSYSGGQWTGELFF. CDR3 DNA sequence: TGTGCCAGCAGTTACTCAGGGGGACAGTGGACCGGGGAGCTGTTTTTT.

J is TRBJ1-1 and V is TRBV20-1; no definite D call. The CDR3 runs 13 residues. Trimming cost V 3 bases and J 2 bases, with 10 bases left between them. Per germline, CDR1 DFQATT and CDR2 SNEGSKA (reference sequence). The CDR3 DNA follows: TGCAGTGCTAGTGGCCAGACAAACACTGAAGCTTTCTTT. Amino acid sequence: CSASGQTNTEAFF.

The rearrangement joins TRBV5-1 to TRBJ1-1; 7 nucleotides agree with TRBD1. V dropped 0 bases and J dropped 11; count of bases not matched to a gene: 4. Looked up from germline, CDR1 is SGHRS and CDR2 is YFSETQ. This CDR3 region has 12 residues. Written as DNA, the CDR3 is TGCGCCAGCAGCTTGGTGCAGGGGGTGGCTTTCTTT. It encodes CASSLVQGVAFF.

This chain joins TRBV10-3 and TRBJ2-1, with D perhaps matching TRBD1 (6 bases). The CDR3 has 15 residues. V shed 11 bases and J shed 6 bases, with 23 bases lying between them. Germline CDR1 ENHRY, CDR2 SYGVKD. CDR3 nucleotides: TGTGCCTCCCAGGGGCCAGGGGCGTCAGGCAATGAGCAGTTCTTC. Amino acid sequence: CASQGPGASGNEQFF.

V and J are TRBV10-2 and TRBJ2-5, with TRBD2 matching over 8 bases. V lost 4 bases, J lost 6 bases, and 7 bases stayed unmatched. The CDR3 extends over 14 amino acids. The germline CDR1 and CDR2 sequences are WSHSY and SAAADI. The CDR3 nucleotides read TGCGCCAGCAGTGGGAGCGGGAGAAGGAAGACCCAGTACTTC. Its protein is CASSGSGRRKTQYF.

The J gene is TRBJ2-2, the V gene TRBV7-2, with TRBD1 matching 8 bases. Germline CDR1 and CDR2: SGHTA and FQGNSA. J gave up 5 bases and V 4 bases, and 3 bases lay outside the gene matches. The CDR3 is made up of 14 amino acids. Here the CDR3 DNA reads TGTGCCAGCAGCTCGGGACAGGCTACCGGGGAGCTGTTTTTT. It is translated as CASSSGQATGELFF.

The rearrangement uses TRBV5-1 and TRBJ1-1, with 7 bases identical to TRBD1. The CDR3 has 14 amino acids. V lost 6 bases, J lost 1 base, and 6 bases stayed unmatched. Germline CDR1 SGHRS, CDR2 YFSETQ. CDR3 loop: CASKAGTANTEAFF. DNA for the CDR3: TGCGCCAGCAAAGCCGGGACAGCGAACACTGAAGCTTTCTTT.

V gene TRBV7-2 combines with J gene TRBJ1-3; unclear D gene. This CDR3 is 14 amino acids long. In germline, CDR1 is SGHTA, CDR2 FQGNSA. Trimming took off 1 base at V and 0 bases at J, with 4 bases between the two ends. In nucleotides, the CDR3 is TGTGCCAGCAGCTTAGGTATCTCTGGAAACACCATATATTTT. Its translation is CASSLGISGNTIYF.

This chain joins TRBV27 and TRBJ1-2, with D tentatively TRBD1 (5 bases). Deletions cut 0 bases from V and 7 bases from J, with 12 bases between. There are 14 residues in the CDR3. The germline V gene has CDR1 MNHEY and CDR2 SMNVEV (reference sequence). The CDR3 here is CASSLSGGWSGYTF. CDR3 nucleotide sequence: TGTGCCAGCAGTTTATCGGGGGGTTGGAGTGGCTACACCTTC.

As DNA, the CDR3 is TGCGCCAGCAGTGAGTTGATAGAAAGCGAGCAGTACTTC. Translating gives CASSELIESEQYF. The chain links TRBV10-1 to TRBJ2-7, with D uncertain. Trimming pared 1 base from V and 6 bases from J, leaving 10 bases between. The CDR3 length is 13 residues. CDR1 WNHNN and CDR2 SYGVQD come from the germline V gene (reference sequence).

This chain joins TRBV2 and TRBJ2-2, with 10 nucleotides matching TRBD2. The CDR3 is 16 residues long. Germline V gene sequence: CDR1 SNHLY, CDR2 FYNNEI. The V gene end was trimmed by 2 bases and the J gene end by 6 bases; junction bases not matched to a gene: 6. As DNA, the CDR3 is TGTGCCAGCAGTGAATTTCTAGCGGGAGTGGCCGGGGAGCTGTTTTTT. This codes for CASSEFLAGVAGELFF.

V and J are TRBV19 and TRBJ1-5; the D gene is possibly TRBD1 (6 bases). This CDR3 is 15 amino acids long. The germline gives CDR1 LNHDA, CDR2 SQIVND (reference sequence). V lost 7 bases to trimming and J lost 7 bases, with 20 bases between them. The CDR3 here is CASTLRGGVFQPQHF. The CDR3 nucleotides read TGTGCCAGTACCCTTAGGGGGGGGGTTTTCCAGCCCCAGCATTTT.

The chain links TRBV30 to TRBJ1-5, with a weak D call TRBD1 (5 bases). Germline CDR1 reads GTSNPN; CDR2 reads SVGIG (reference sequence). Between the trimmed V and J ends, which lost 2 bases and 3 bases, there was a span of 14 bases. The CDR3 length is 15 residues. The CDR3 protein is CAWSSGADVNQPQHF. In DNA, the CDR3 is TGTGCCTGGAGTTCTGGGGCCGACGTCAATCAGCCCCAGCATTTT.

This sequence joins TRBV5-1 and TRBJ2-2, with 9 bases fitting TRBD1. The ends lost 4 bases at V and 4 bases at J; junction bases unmatched: 11. Germline assignment: CDR1 SGHRS and CDR2 YFSETQ. There are 17 residues in the CDR3. The CDR3 here is CASSPGGGTGITGELFF. CDR3 in DNA: TGCGCCAGCAGCCCCGGAGGGGGGACAGGGATCACCGGGGAGCTGTTTTTT.